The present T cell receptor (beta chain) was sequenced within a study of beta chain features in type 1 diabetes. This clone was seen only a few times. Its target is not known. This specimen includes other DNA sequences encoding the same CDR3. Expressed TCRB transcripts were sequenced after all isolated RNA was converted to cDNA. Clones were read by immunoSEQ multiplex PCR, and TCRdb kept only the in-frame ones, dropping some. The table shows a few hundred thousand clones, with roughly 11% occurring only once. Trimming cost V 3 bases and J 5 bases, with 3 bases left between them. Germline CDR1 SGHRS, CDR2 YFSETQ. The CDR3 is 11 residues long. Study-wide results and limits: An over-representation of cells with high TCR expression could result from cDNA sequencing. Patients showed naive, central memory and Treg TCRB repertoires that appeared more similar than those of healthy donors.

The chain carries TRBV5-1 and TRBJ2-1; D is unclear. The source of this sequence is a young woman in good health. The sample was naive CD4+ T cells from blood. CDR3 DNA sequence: TGCGCCAGCAGCTCGGACAATGAGCAGTTCTTC. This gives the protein CASSSDNEQFF.